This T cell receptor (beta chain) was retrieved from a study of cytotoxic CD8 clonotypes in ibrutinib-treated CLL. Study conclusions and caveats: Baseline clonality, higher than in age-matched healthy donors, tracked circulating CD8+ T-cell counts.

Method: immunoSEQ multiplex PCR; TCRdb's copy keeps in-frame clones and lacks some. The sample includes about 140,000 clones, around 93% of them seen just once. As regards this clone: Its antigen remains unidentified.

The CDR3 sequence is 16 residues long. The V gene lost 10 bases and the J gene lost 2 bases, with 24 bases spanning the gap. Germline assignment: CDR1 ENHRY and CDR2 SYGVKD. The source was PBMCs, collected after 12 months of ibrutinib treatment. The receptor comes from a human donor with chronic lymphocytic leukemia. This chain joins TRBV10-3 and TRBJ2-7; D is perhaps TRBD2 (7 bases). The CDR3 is CATGGGGTSATYEQYF. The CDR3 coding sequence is TGTGCCACAGGAGGGGGGGGAACTAGCGCTACCTACGAGCAGTACTTC.